This T cell receptor beta chain was sequenced for a study of blood T cell repertoires in COVID-19 (dated by TCRdb to between 2020 and 2021). For context, the study as a whole: The collaborator samples originated in the United States, Italy and Spain and spanned the acute and convalescent phases of COVID-19. The prospective study material was composed of cDNA or gDNA derived from T cells, B-cell-depleted T cells, or PBMCs. Subjects who had been exposed to COVID-19, were actively infected with it, or had recovered from it provided the deeply sampled blood TCRbeta repertoires that made up the dataset. The repertoires were made available in a free public database intended to serve as a resource for research on the immune response to SARS-CoV-2. The samples were drawn from two sources: the first 160 participants of the ongoing ImmuneRACE study, and 1,000 to 1,500 subjects contributed by 6 global collaborators. The sample metadata nearly always contained a de-identified subject ID, COVID-19 status, age in years and sex. Where HLA class I and class II types were available, the types were taken from metadata supplied by the sample provider, not from assay-based typing.

Here is what the overall study found, with its caveats: Clinical and demographic metadata were provided uncurated, with the amount varying by source and participant.

Collaborating institutions collected whole blood in K2EDTA tubes following their own protocols. For TCRbeta analysis, collaborator samples were shipped as frozen whole blood, as isolated PBMCs, or as DNA extracted from either sample type. This clone was observed a few times. Its recognized antigen is unknown. No per-base quality is available; no much larger clone lies one base away. TCRbeta CDR3 regions were amplified from genomic DNA by means of the immunoSEQ Assay, a bias-controlled multiplex PCR. From the authors' description of their analysis: Nucleated cell counts per sample were estimated from amplification of reference gene primers within the assay. To quantify the absolute abundance of each unique TCRbeta CDR3 rearrangement, sequence reads were collapsed and filtered. Productive Simpson clonality was computed per sample as the square root of Simpson's diversity index over productive rearrangements. What TCRdb holds here is the immuneACCESS table cut down to in-frame rearrangements. Part of the clones is not present; checked against another copy, under half of the missing clones reflect an unresolved V gene, and the others are unexplained. V, J and clone size reflect that table, while D and trimming were determined from the DNA. The sample records approximately 220,000 clones, about 85% of which are singletons. The top ten hold around 8% of the sample.

The CDR3 starts with the cysteine, ends with the phenylalanine, and has 17 residues. The only DNA kept is the CDR3, 51 bases in frame from the first base. CDR1 and CDR2 are read off the germline V gene (reference sequence) as LNHDA and SQIVND. Trimming costs V 3 bases and J 0 bases, and their ends lie 12 bases apart. This chain is built from TRBV19 and TRBJ1-6; the D gene cannot be named for sure. The TCR was taken from a woman at least 80 years old with acute or convalescent COVID-19. The material sequenced was peripheral blood. CDR3 sequence: CASSIDSMSSYNSPLHF. The sequenced DNA is TGTGCCAGTAGTATCGACTCTATGAGCTCCTATAATTCACCCCTCCACTTT. When the CDR3 is completed using the reference TRBV19 and TRBJ1-6 genes on either side, the full variable domain is DGGITQSPKYLFRKEGQNVTLSCEQNLNHDAMYWYRQDPGQGLRLIYYSQIVNDFQKGDIAEGYSVSREKKESFPLTVTSAQKNPTAFYLCASSIDSMSSYNSPLHFGNGTRLTVT.